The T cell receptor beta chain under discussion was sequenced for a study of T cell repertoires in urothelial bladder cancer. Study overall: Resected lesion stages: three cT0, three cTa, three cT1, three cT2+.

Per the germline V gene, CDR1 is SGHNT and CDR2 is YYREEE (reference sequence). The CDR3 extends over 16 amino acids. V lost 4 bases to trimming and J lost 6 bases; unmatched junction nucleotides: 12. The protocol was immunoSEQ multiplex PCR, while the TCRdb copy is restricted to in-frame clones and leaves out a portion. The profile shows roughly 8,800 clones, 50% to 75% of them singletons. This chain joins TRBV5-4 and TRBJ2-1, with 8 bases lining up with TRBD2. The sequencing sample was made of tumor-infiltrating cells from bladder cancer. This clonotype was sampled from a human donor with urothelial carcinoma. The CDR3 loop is CASSQRRGGRGNEQFF. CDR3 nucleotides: TGTGCCAGCAGCCAGAGACGGGGGGGCCGGGGCAATGAGCAGTTCTTC.